The 32 T cell receptor beta chains in this list originate from one sample, sequenced in a study of blood T cell repertoires in COVID-19 (dated by TCRdb to 2018 to 2021). Libraries came from the immunoSEQ multiplex PCR assay. This is the immuneACCESS table as TCRdb keeps it, with only in-frame sequences that have V and J called. A part of the clones is gone; compared with another copy, unresolved V genes explain less than half, and the rest is unexplained. Present in this sample are under 60,000 clones, approximately 82% of which were seen just once. Of the sample, 5.3% falls within the top ten clones. Sequenced: peripheral blood. These receptor sequences come from a human donor in a cohort sampled during active COVID-19.

The genes are TRBV7-3 and TRBJ2-1, with D tentatively TRBD1 (5 bases). The germline gives CDR1 SGHTA, CDR2 FQGTGA. The CDR3 loop spans 13 amino acids. V shed 1 base and J shed 10 bases, with 11 bases lying between them. CDR3: CASSLSLSGEQFF. The CDR3 DNA sequence: TGTGCCAGCAGCTTAAGCCTCTCAGGGGAGCAGTTCTTC.

V and J are TRBV27 and TRBJ2-5; TRBD2 matches at 12 bases. The J segment lost 5 bases and the V segment lost 2 bases, leaving 9 bases of the junction unmatched. This CDR3 comprises 17 residues. Germline assignment: CDR1 MNHEY and CDR2 SMNVEV (reference sequence). The CDR3 nucleotides are TGTGCCAGCAGTTTAGATCAGACTAGCGGGGGCCGGGAGACCCAGTACTTC. The encoded protein is CASSLDQTSGGRETQYF.

The genes are TRBV3-1 (or the pseudogene TRBV3-2) and TRBJ2-3; tentative D call: TRBD1 (5 bases). This CDR3 comprises 15 residues. The V end lost 1 base, the J end lost 4 bases, and 12 bases lay between the germline ends. Per the germline V gene, CDR1 is LGHDT and CDR2 is YNNKEL (reference sequence). CDR3 DNA sequence: TGTGCCAGCAGCCAAGGTTCCCAGGGCTCAGATACGCAGTATTTT. Translation gives CASSQGSQGSDTQYF.

The genes are TRBV9 and TRBJ2-3; D gene unclear. Between the trimmed V and J ends, which lost 0 bases and 3 bases, there was a span of 14 bases. Germline V gives CDR1 SGDLS, CDR2 YYNGEE. The CDR3 consists of 16 residues. CDR3 sequence reads: CASSVVGQPRTDTQYF. The CDR3 DNA follows: TGTGCCAGCAGCGTAGTAGGCCAGCCGCGGACAGATACGCAGTATTTT.

This clone occurred a few times. V gene TRBV3-1 (or the pseudogene TRBV3-2) combines with J gene TRBJ2-1, with 7 bases that match TRBD2. Germline trimming cut 5 bases from V and 10 bases from J; bases unmatched to any gene: 2. This CDR3 has 11 amino acids. The germline CDR1 and CDR2 sequences are LGHDT and YNNKEL (reference sequence). DNA of the CDR3: TGTGCCAGCAGCTCACTAGCGGAGCAGTTCTTC. This encodes CASSSLAEQFF.

The chain has TRBV20-1 and TRBJ1-1, with D uncertain. Trimming removed 6 bases at V and 11 bases at J, with 16 bases between. The CDR3 runs 11 residues. Germline lookup yields CDR1 DFQATT and CDR2 SNEGSKA (reference sequence). This CDR3 reads CSAGSSGLAFF. In DNA form, the CDR3 reads TGCAGTGCCGGTTCTTCGGGGTTGGCTTTCTTT.

This chain uses TRBV19 with TRBJ2-3; 7 nucleotides agree with TRBD1. Per the germline V gene, CDR1 is LNHDA and CDR2 is SQIVND (reference sequence). The CDR3 is 15 residues long. V lost 8 bases to trimming and J lost 0 bases; unmatched junction nucleotides: 8. The CDR3 loop is CASGLGTVSTDTQYF. Here the CDR3 DNA reads TGTGCCAGTGGGTTAGGGACAGTAAGCACAGATACGCAGTATTTT.

V is TRBV4-1 and J is TRBJ2-5; D is ambiguous. The CDR3 has 14 residues. With 0 bases removed from V and 0 bases from J, the gap between germline ends came to 5 bases. Germline assignment: CDR1 MGHRA and CDR2 YSYEKL. The CDR3 nucleotides are TGCGCCAGCAGCCAAGACGGGTACCAAGAGACCCAGTACTTC. Translation gives CASSQDGYQETQYF.

The gene calls are TRBV6-6 and TRBJ2-7, with 10 bases fitting TRBD1. After removal of 2 bases from V and 5 bases from J, the junction contained 9 bases not matched to a gene. CDR3 size: 16 residues. Per the germline V gene, CDR1 is MNHNY and CDR2 is SVGAGI (reference sequence). The CDR3 loop reads CASSYLEMTGGHEQYF. The DNA of the CDR3 is TGTGCCAGCAGTTACCTAGAGATGACAGGGGGCCACGAGCAGTACTTC.

The CDR3 is CASTYQPRETQYF. The CDR3 coding sequence is TGTGCCAGCACCTACCAACCCCGGGAGACCCAGTACTTC. J is TRBJ2-5 and V is TRBV7-8, with no clear D. V gave up 7 bases and J gave up 5 bases, with 14 bases separating them. The germline CDR1 and CDR2 sequences are SGHVS and FQNEAQ. This CDR3 is built from 13 residues.

V and J are TRBV5-5 and TRBJ1-3; D call uncertain. Trimming cost V 3 bases and J 4 bases, with 11 bases left between them. CDR1 is SGHKS, CDR2 YYEKEE, per germline (reference sequence). There are 14 residues in the CDR3. The CDR3 here is CASSSGVRGNTIYF. For the CDR3, the DNA is TGTGCCAGCAGCTCCGGAGTAAGGGGAAACACCATATATTTT.

The chain joins TRBV5-5 to TRBJ1-2, with D uncertain. V was clipped by 1 base and J by 0 bases, with 13 bases between them. The CDR3 is 16 residues long. CDR1 and CDR2 from the germline V gene are SGHKS and YYEKEE (reference sequence). As DNA, the CDR3 is TGTGCCAGCAGCTTGTGGAGGACGGCTACTAACTATGGCTACACCTTC. Translation: CASSLWRTATNYGYTF. Filled out from reference TRBV5-5 and TRBJ1-2, the complete variable domain reads DAGVTQSPTHLIKTRGQQVTLRCSPISGHKSVSWYQQVLGQGPQFIFQYYEKEERGRGNFPDRFSARQFPNYSSELNVNALLLGDSALYLCASSLWRTATNYGYTFGSGTRLTVV.

Here the CDR3 DNA reads TGCGCCAGCAGCCCGGGGACAGCCAGCTTAGGCGAAAAACTGTTTTTT. Translated, it gives CASSPGTASLGEKLFF. The V gene is TRBV5-1, the J gene TRBJ1-4, with 7 bases that match TRBD1. Losses at the gene ends were 4 bases for V and 8 bases for J; bases not matched to a gene: 14. The CDR3 totals 16 residues. Germline V gene lookup returns CDR1 SGHRS and CDR2 YFSETQ.

V gene TRBV27 combines with J gene TRBJ2-5, with 8 bases that match TRBD1. The CDR3 consists of 14 residues. Germline V gene sequence: CDR1 MNHEY, CDR2 SMNVEV (reference sequence). The V and J ends lost 6 bases and 3 bases, in that order; junction bases with no gene match: 6. In DNA, the CDR3 is TGTGCCAGCAGCACACTGACAGGGGAAGAGACCCAGTACTTC. Its protein is CASSTLTGEETQYF.

The V and J genes are TRBV27 and TRBJ2-1; 11 bases fit TRBD2. V trimming: 3 bases; J trimming: 0 bases; junction bases outside the gene matches: 7. The CDR3 runs 18 residues. Germline lookup yields CDR1 MNHEY and CDR2 SMNVEV (reference sequence). Here the CDR3 DNA reads TGTGCCAGCAGTTTGCTAGCGGGGGGCGATATCTCCTACAATGAGCAGTTCTTC. Translation: CASSLLAGGDISYNEQFF.

The chain links TRBV24-1 to TRBJ2-7, with a tentative D call TRBD1 (5 bases). CDR1 and CDR2 from the germline V gene are KGHDR and SFDVKD. Trimming shortened V by 3 bases and J by 5 bases, and 16 bases separated the two germline ends. The CDR3 consists of 15 residues. Here the CDR3 reads CATSDVAGPGDEQYF. As DNA, the CDR3 is TGTGCCACCAGTGATGTTGCAGGGCCAGGCGACGAGCAGTACTTC.

The V call is TRBV4-3, the J call TRBJ1-2, with a weak D call TRBD1 (6 bases). Germline CDR1 LGHNA, CDR2 YSLEER. The V end lost 1 base, the J end lost 2 bases, and 11 bases lay between the germline ends. The CDR3 is 15 residues long. The CDR3 DNA sequence: TGCGCCAGCAGCCAAGGTATTGGGGGCAACTATGGCTACACCTTC. Translated, it gives CASSQGIGGNYGYTF.

The chain is built from TRBV29-1 and TRBJ2-5; D gene uncertain. With 6 bases removed from V and 2 bases from J, the gap between germline ends came to 10 bases. The CDR3 totals 12 residues. Germline V lookup: CDR1 SQVTM, CDR2 ANQGSEA. The CDR3 is CSVGGGQETQYF. The CDR3 DNA is TGCAGCGTCGGTGGCGGTCAAGAGACCCAGTACTTC.

V is TRBV2 and J is TRBJ1-1, with 8 bases lining up with TRBD1. Germline CDR1 and CDR2: SNHLY and FYNNEI. The CDR3 sequence is 13 residues long. The V segment lost 8 bases and the J segment 4 bases; nucleotides outside the gene matches: 6. The CDR3 spells CASGQGEGTEAFF. In DNA, the CDR3 is TGTGCCAGCGGACAGGGAGAAGGCACTGAAGCTTTCTTT.

The V gene is TRBV6-5, the J gene TRBJ2-1; the D gene is possibly TRBD2 (6 bases). Germline values: CDR1 MNHEY, CDR2 SVGAGI. The CDR3 length is 13 residues. Trimming took 2 bases from V and 5 from J, leaving 7 bases between them. CDR3 residues: CASSYTSHNEQFF. The CDR3 nucleotides read TGTGCCAGCAGTTACACTAGCCACAATGAGCAGTTCTTC.

DNA of the CDR3: TGTGCCAGCAGCTTAACGCCGAGTCTCACCGAGCAGTACTTC. Translation: CASSLTPSLTEQYF. V and J are TRBV7-3 and TRBJ2-7; no reliable D call. Trimming removed 0 bases from V and 6 bases from J, with 12 bases in between. From germline, CDR1 is SGHTA and CDR2 FQGTGA. This CDR3 comprises 14 residues.

The rearrangement uses TRBV4-2 and TRBJ2-4; 9 bases fit TRBD2. The CDR3 is made up of 17 amino acids. The junction had 4 bases not matched to a gene; V was cut back by 0 bases and J by 1 base. Germline loops: CDR1 LGHNA, CDR2 YNFKEQ. The CDR3 reads CASSQESLAGAKNIQYF. The CDR3 DNA follows: TGTGCCAGCAGCCAAGAGTCCCTAGCGGGGGCCAAAAACATTCAGTACTTC.

The chain is built from TRBV28 and TRBJ2-7; a possible D gene is TRBD2 (6 bases). Germline loops: CDR1 MDHEN, CDR2 SYDVKM. This CDR3 spans 15 amino acids. V gave up 7 bases and J gave up 0 bases, with 16 bases separating them. CDR3 sequence reads: CASTISGLSSYEQYF. The CDR3 DNA is TGTGCCAGCACTATTAGCGGCCTAAGCTCCTACGAGCAGTACTTC. Full variable domain (missing parts from reference TRBV28 and TRBJ2-7): DVKVTQSSRYLVKRTGEKVFLECVQDMDHENMFWYRQDPGLGLRLIYFSYDVKMKEKGDIPEGYSVSREKKERFSLILESASTNQTSMYLCASTISGLSSYEQYFGPGTRLTVT.

The rearrangement uses TRBV4-2 and TRBJ1-1; unclear D gene. The CDR3 contains 13 residues. Germline values: CDR1 LGHNA, CDR2 YNFKEQ. Trimming removed 4 bases at V and 1 base at J, with 7 bases between. The CDR3 sequence: CASSPVANTEAFF. The CDR3 DNA is TGTGCCAGCAGCCCGGTCGCGAACACTGAAGCTTTCTTT.

This rearrangement joins TRBV5-5 to TRBJ1-1; 9 positions match TRBD1. The CDR3 sequence is 14 residues long. The germline V gene has CDR1 SGHKS and CDR2 YYEKEE (reference sequence). V gave up 5 bases and J gave up 3 bases; unmatched junction bases: 5. The CDR3 bases are TGTGCCAGCAGTAGACAGGGGGGAGACACTGAAGCTTTCTTT. This encodes CASSRQGGDTEAFF.

The chain recombines TRBV28 with TRBJ1-2; D call uncertain. Trimming pared 3 bases from V and 2 bases from J, leaving 4 bases between. This CDR3 has 12 residues. The germline V gene encodes CDR1 MDHEN and CDR2 SYDVKM. The CDR3, as DNA: TGTGCCAGCAGTTTTCGGAACTATGGCTACACCTTC. Translated: CASSFRNYGYTF.

The CDR3 DNA is TGTGCCAGCAGCCCAACCACCCAGGGTTCCTATAATTCACCCCTCCACTTT. This gives the protein CASSPTTQGSYNSPLHF. The chain has TRBV3-1 (or the pseudogene TRBV3-2) and TRBJ1-6; D is perhaps TRBD1 (5 bases). Germline CDR1 is LGHDT and CDR2 is YNNKEL (reference sequence). The CDR3 runs to 17 residues. V lost 4 bases and J lost 1, with 14 bases in between.

V and J are TRBV3-1 (or the pseudogene TRBV3-2) and TRBJ1-3; no reliable D call. CDR3 length: 13 residues. Trimming shortened V by 6 bases and J by 4 bases, and 10 bases separated the two germline ends. The V gene's germline CDR1 is LGHDT and CDR2 YNNKEL (reference sequence). The chain's CDR3 is CASSRGGGNTIYF. The CDR3 nucleotides are TGTGCCAGCAGTCGGGGAGGGGGAAACACCATATATTTT.

This sequence joins TRBV10-3 and TRBJ1-2; 10 bases agree with TRBD1. V lost 6 bases, J lost 2 bases, and 9 bases stayed unmatched. Germline lookup yields CDR1 ENHRY and CDR2 SYGVKD. The CDR3 spans 16 residues. CDR3 residues: CAISEPPGQGNYGYTF. The CDR3 coding sequence is TGTGCCATCAGCGAACCGCCGGGACAGGGGAACTATGGCTACACCTTC.

The chain joins TRBV11-2 to TRBJ2-5; D gene unclear. CDR3 length: 13 amino acids. From germline, CDR1 is SGHAT and CDR2 FQNNGV. V was cut by 5 bases and J by 1 base, with 8 bases left in between. The CDR3 region has the DNA TGTGCCAGCAGCCCAGCGACCCAAGAGACCCAGTACTTC. Encoded protein: CASSPATQETQYF.

The rearrangement joins TRBV7-2 to TRBJ2-1, with D possibly matching TRBD1 (6 bases). CDR1 is SGHTA, CDR2 FQGNSA, per germline. V was shortened by 1 base and J by 7 bases, with 14 bases between the two germline ends. CDR3 length: 15 residues. The CDR3 is CASSLVGQGKNEQFF. The CDR3 bases are TGTGCCAGCAGCTTAGTTGGCCAGGGGAAAAATGAGCAGTTCTTC.

The chain is built from TRBV15 and TRBJ1-6; 8 bases are a match to TRBD1. The J segment lost 5 bases and the V segment lost 3 bases, leaving 0 bases of the junction unmatched. CDR1 is LNHNV, CDR2 YYDKDF, per germline (reference sequence). This CDR3 has 14 residues. CDR3 DNA sequence: TGTGCCACCAGCAGGGACAGGGATAATTCACCCCTCCACTTT. This gives the protein CATSRDRDNSPLHF.